A selection of T cell receptor beta chains follows, all from one sample in a study of T cells in Graves' hyperthyroidism and ophthalmopathy. TCRdb re-analysed the multiplex PCR reads in MiXCR, keeping a single row per CDR3 protein. The sample lists 490,000 or so distinct CDR3 sequences; 20% to 25% were seen once. The sample taken for sequencing was blood. The receptors derive from a woman in her 70s with Graves' ophthalmopathy. Both conserved end residues are part of each CDR3. Each record gives: D gene, V gene, clone size, J gene, CDR3 protein, CDR3 DNA. A D gene is named only where the DNA matches it firmly. Clone size is stated in some rows and not others, as once, few, many or a class when expanded.

d_gene: TRBD1
v_gene: TRBV29-1
abundance: -
j_gene: TRBJ1-1
CDR3aa: CSVNPGQGVNTEAFF
CDR3nt: TGCAGCGTGAACCCGGGACAGGGGGTGAACACTGAAGCTTTCTTT

d_gene: TRBD2
v_gene: TRBV30
abundance: -
j_gene: TRBJ2-1
CDR3aa: CAWSRGLAQEQFF
CDR3nt: TGTGCCTGGAGTAGGGGACTAGCACAAGAACAGTTCTTC

d_gene: TRBD2
v_gene: TRBV7-2
abundance: -
j_gene: TRBJ2-1
CDR3aa: CASSLGLAGAQQFF
CDR3nt: TGTGCCAGCAGCTTAGGGCTAGCGGGAGCTCAGCAGTTCTTC

d_gene: TRBD2
v_gene: TRBV5-1
abundance: many
j_gene: TRBJ2-1
CDR3aa: CASSPPGTSGYNEQFF
CDR3nt: TGCGCCAGCAGCCCGCCAGGGACTAGCGGCTACAATGAGCAGTTCTTC

d_gene: TRBD2
v_gene: TRBV24-1
abundance: -
j_gene: TRBJ2-1
CDR3aa: CATSDPTGTRTAEQFF
CDR3nt: TGTGCCACCAGTGATCCTACCGGGACTAGAACGGCTGAGCAGTTCTTC

d_gene: -
v_gene: TRBV3-1
abundance: -
j_gene: TRBJ1-1
CDR3aa: CASSPELRARAEAFF
CDR3nt: TGCGCCAGCAGCCCAGAGCTCAGGGCTCGCGCTGAAGCTTTCTTT

d_gene: TRBD1
v_gene: TRBV6-4
abundance: -
j_gene: TRBJ1-4
CDR3aa: CASSDSSQGAPKLFF
CDR3nt: TGTGCCAGCAGTGACTCGAGCCAGGGGGCTCCAAAACTGTTTTTT

d_gene: TRBD2
v_gene: TRBV20-1
abundance: -
j_gene: TRBJ2-1
CDR3aa: CSAPSSGYNEQFF
CDR3nt: TGCAGTGCCCCCTCTAGCGGGTACAATGAGCAGTTCTTC

d_gene: -
v_gene: TRBV28
abundance: few
j_gene: TRBJ2-6
CDR3aa: CASSSGRQLPGANVLTF
CDR3nt: TGTGCCAGCAGTTCTGGTAGACAGTTACCAGGGGCCAACGTCCTGACTTTC

d_gene: -
v_gene: TRBV12-3/TRBV12-4
abundance: many
j_gene: TRBJ1-2
CDR3aa: CASSLRKDRYTF
CDR3nt: TGTGCCAGCAGTTTACGTAAGGATCGCTACACCTTC

d_gene: -
v_gene: TRBV5-1
abundance: -
j_gene: TRBJ2-1
CDR3aa: CASSMGAGLGYNEQFF
CDR3nt: TGCGCCAGCAGTATGGGGGCGGGATTGGGCTACAATGAGCAGTTCTTC

d_gene: -
v_gene: TRBV5-1
abundance: few
j_gene: TRBJ1-2
CDR3aa: CASSLDPGGYTF
CDR3nt: TGCGCCAGCAGCTTGGACCCTGGGGGCTACACCTTC

d_gene: -
v_gene: TRBV11-2
abundance: many
j_gene: TRBJ1-2
CDR3aa: CASRPTTGGYGYTF
CDR3nt: TGTGCCAGCAGACCTACTACAGGCGGCTATGGCTACACCTTC

d_gene: -
v_gene: TRBV5-4
abundance: few
j_gene: TRBJ2-5
CDR3aa: CASSLGRRGIWETQYF
CDR3nt: TGTGCCAGCAGCTTGGGGAGGAGGGGGATATGGGAGACCCAGTACTTC

d_gene: -
v_gene: TRBV19
abundance: -
j_gene: TRBJ2-7
CDR3aa: CASSTWGRNYEQYF
CDR3nt: TGTGCCAGTAGTACCTGGGGGAGAAACTACGAGCAGTACTTC

d_gene: -
v_gene: TRBV3-1
abundance: few
j_gene: TRBJ1-1
CDR3aa: CASSQVSNTEAFF
CDR3nt: TGTGCCAGCAGCCAAGTTTCCAACACTGAAGCTTTCTTT

d_gene: TRBD2
v_gene: TRBV9
abundance: -
j_gene: TRBJ2-1
CDR3aa: CASSQALAAGVRDEQFF
CDR3nt: TGTGCCAGCAGCCAAGCCCTTGCGGCGGGAGTTCGGGATGAGCAGTTCTTC

d_gene: -
v_gene: TRBV10-3
abundance: few
j_gene: TRBJ2-1
CDR3aa: CAISASRFTGDEQFF
CDR3nt: TGTGCCATCAGTGCTTCGAGATTTACGGGAGATGAGCAGTTCTTC

d_gene: -
v_gene: TRBV28
abundance: few
j_gene: TRBJ1-1
CDR3aa: CASSLWTGVNTEAFF
CDR3nt: TGTGCCAGCAGTTTATGGACGGGGGTGAACACTGAAGCTTTCTTT

d_gene: -
v_gene: TRBV28
abundance: many
j_gene: TRBJ2-5
CDR3aa: CASSPPRGGSQETQYF
CDR3nt: TGTGCCAGCAGCCCACCCAGGGGCGGATCCCAAGAGACCCAGTACTTC

d_gene: -
v_gene: TRBV12-3/TRBV12-4
abundance: -
j_gene: TRBJ2-1
CDR3aa: CASSYDPASYNEQFF
CDR3nt: TGTGCCAGCAGTTACGACCCCGCAAGTTACAATGAGCAGTTCTTC

d_gene: TRBD2
v_gene: TRBV14
abundance: few
j_gene: TRBJ2-7
CDR3aa: CASSQGLAGVGEQYF
CDR3nt: TGTGCCAGCAGCCAAGGACTAGCGGGAGTGGGCGAGCAGTACTTC

d_gene: TRBD2
v_gene: TRBV6-1
abundance: few
j_gene: TRBJ2-2
CDR3aa: CASNPLAEITGELFF
CDR3nt: TGTGCCAGCAACCCACTAGCGGAGATCACCGGGGAGCTGTTTTTT

d_gene: -
v_gene: TRBV5-1
abundance: -
j_gene: TRBJ2-4
CDR3aa: CASRSQGRMNIQYF
CDR3nt: TGCGCCAGCAGATCGCAGGGACGAATGAACATTCAGTACTTC

d_gene: -
v_gene: TRBV7-2
abundance: many
j_gene: TRBJ2-1
CDR3aa: CASSPSSANNEQFF
CDR3nt: TGTGCCAGCAGCCCTAGTTCAGCCAACAATGAGCAGTTCTTC

d_gene: TRBD1
v_gene: TRBV28
abundance: many
j_gene: TRBJ1-1
CDR3aa: CATTGEANTEAFF
CDR3nt: TGTGCCACCACAGGGGAGGCGAATACTGAAGCTTTCTTT

d_gene: TRBD1
v_gene: TRBV27
abundance: -
j_gene: TRBJ2-5
CDR3aa: CASSAGTGGRETQYF
CDR3nt: TGTGCCAGCAGTGCCGGGACAGGGGGCCGGGAGACCCAGTACTTC

d_gene: TRBD2
v_gene: TRBV28
abundance: many
j_gene: TRBJ2-3
CDR3aa: CASRVGGGTDTQYF
CDR3nt: TGTGCCAGCAGAGTGGGGGGGGGGACAGATACGCAGTATTTT

d_gene: TRBD2
v_gene: TRBV2
abundance: many
j_gene: TRBJ2-1
CDR3aa: CASRWGGEGEQFF
CDR3nt: TGTGCCAGCAGATGGGGAGGGGAAGGTGAGCAGTTCTTC

d_gene: -
v_gene: TRBV6-1
abundance: many
j_gene: TRBJ1-5
CDR3aa: CASSERGIGNQPQHF
CDR3nt: TGTGCCAGCAGTGAACGGGGGATTGGCAATCAGCCCCAGCATTTT

d_gene: -
v_gene: TRBV4-2
abundance: few
j_gene: TRBJ2-1
CDR3aa: CASSQDSGRSSYNEQFF
CDR3nt: TGTGCCAGCAGCCAAGATTCAGGGAGGAGCTCCTACAATGAGCAGTTCTTC

d_gene: -
v_gene: TRBV27
abundance: many
j_gene: TRBJ1-5
CDR3aa: CASSSTASNQPQHF
CDR3nt: TGTGCCAGCAGTTCTACAGCTAGCAATCAGCCCCAGCATTTT

d_gene: TRBD1
v_gene: TRBV12-3/TRBV12-4
abundance: few
j_gene: TRBJ1-1
CDR3aa: CASRLQGWEAEAFF
CDR3nt: TGTGCCAGCAGGTTACAGGGGTGGGAGGCTGAAGCTTTCTTT

d_gene: TRBD2
v_gene: TRBV29-1
abundance: -
j_gene: TRBJ2-3
CDR3aa: CSVELAGSTQYF
CDR3nt: TGCAGCGTTGAACTAGCGGGATCTACGCAGTATTTT

d_gene: -
v_gene: TRBV9
abundance: -
j_gene: TRBJ2-2
CDR3aa: CASSARIATNTGELFF
CDR3nt: TGTGCCAGCAGCGCCCGGATAGCGACGAACACCGGGGAGCTGTTTTTT

d_gene: TRBD1
v_gene: TRBV28
abundance: -
j_gene: TRBJ2-7
CDR3aa: CASSDDRVYEQYF
CDR3nt: TGTGCCAGCAGTGATGACAGGGTCTACGAGCAGTACTTC

d_gene: TRBD1
v_gene: TRBV20-1
abundance: few
j_gene: TRBJ2-1
CDR3aa: CSATNRGTSSYNEQFF
CDR3nt: TGCAGTGCTACGAACAGGGGGACGAGCTCCTACAATGAGCAGTTCTTC

d_gene: -
v_gene: TRBV20-1
abundance: -
j_gene: TRBJ2-4
CDR3aa: CSAVDPAWRNIQYF
CDR3nt: TGCAGTGCGGTAGACCCAGCTTGGAGAAACATTCAGTACTTC

d_gene: -
v_gene: TRBV7-2
abundance: -
j_gene: TRBJ2-3
CDR3aa: CASSLGYTQYF
CDR3nt: TGTGCCAGCAGCTTAGGTTATACGCAGTATTTT

d_gene: TRBD2
v_gene: TRBV4-1
abundance: once
j_gene: TRBJ2-5
CDR3aa: CASSQVYSKREAQYF
CDR3nt: TGCGCCAGCAGCCAAGTGTACAGCAAGCGGGAGGCCCAGTACTTC

d_gene: -
v_gene: TRBV19
abundance: few
j_gene: TRBJ1-2
CDR3aa: CASIRGGVDSYGYTF
CDR3nt: TGTGCCAGTATTCGCGGGGGAGTCGACTCCTATGGCTACACCTTC

d_gene: TRBD1
v_gene: TRBV3-1
abundance: -
j_gene: TRBJ1-4
CDR3aa: CASSLRGTSEKLFF
CDR3nt: TGTGCCAGCAGTCTCAGGGGGACTAGTGAAAAACTGTTTTTT

d_gene: -
v_gene: TRBV20-1
abundance: few
j_gene: TRBJ2-7
CDR3aa: CSAPWGANEQYF
CDR3nt: TGCAGTGCCCCCTGGGGCGCTAACGAGCAGTACTTC

d_gene: -
v_gene: TRBV12-3/TRBV12-4
abundance: many
j_gene: TRBJ1-5
CDR3aa: CASNPDGSNQPQHF
CDR3nt: TGTGCCAGCAATCCGGACGGAAGCAATCAGCCCCAGCATTTT

d_gene: TRBD1
v_gene: TRBV7-3
abundance: many
j_gene: TRBJ1-1
CDR3aa: CASSLSGGSNTEAFF
CDR3nt: TGTGCCAGCAGCCTCTCAGGGGGTTCGAACACTGAAGCTTTCTTT

d_gene: TRBD1
v_gene: TRBV20-1
abundance: -
j_gene: TRBJ2-3
CDR3aa: CSARTGTGMGADTQYF
CDR3nt: TGCAGTGCTCGAACCGGGACAGGGATGGGGGCAGATACGCAGTATTTT

d_gene: -
v_gene: TRBV9
abundance: few
j_gene: TRBJ2-3
CDR3aa: CASSDNTDTQYF
CDR3nt: TGTGCCAGCAGCGACAACACAGATACGCAGTATTTT

d_gene: -
v_gene: TRBV2
abundance: many
j_gene: TRBJ2-5
CDR3aa: CASSVGWETQYF
CDR3nt: TGTGCCAGCAGTGTAGGGTGGGAGACCCAGTACTTC

d_gene: -
v_gene: TRBV19
abundance: few
j_gene: TRBJ2-7
CDR3aa: CASSIDTIYEQYF
CDR3nt: TGTGCCAGTAGTATAGATACCATCTACGAGCAGTACTTC

d_gene: -
v_gene: TRBV10-3
abundance: few
j_gene: TRBJ2-7
CDR3aa: CAISESRGIYEQYF
CDR3nt: TGTGCCATCAGTGAGTCGCGTGGGATCTACGAGCAGTACTTC

d_gene: -
v_gene: TRBV6-1
abundance: many
j_gene: TRBJ1-5
CDR3aa: CASSSSGADNQPQHF
CDR3nt: TGTGCCAGCAGTTCTTCAGGGGCCGACAATCAGCCCCAGCATTTT

d_gene: -
v_gene: TRBV10-3
abundance: -
j_gene: TRBJ2-7
CDR3aa: CAISEWDSRSYEQYF
CDR3nt: TGTGCCATCAGTGAGTGGGACTCCCGCTCCTACGAGCAGTACTTC